This T cell receptor (beta chain) was retrieved from a study of blood T cells in healthy people across ages. Study-level findings and limits: Across samples, TCR beta diversity tracked strongly with naive T cell percentage. TCR beta diversity per million T cells fell roughly linearly with age.

For this clonotype: The antigen is not known.

This CDR3 has 15 residues. Germline V gene lookup returns CDR1 MNHEY and CDR2 SMNVEV (reference sequence). The V segment lost 8 bases and the J segment 1 base; nucleotides outside the gene matches: 8. Sample-barcoded 5' priming and a J-beta primer mix drove a second PCR of 7 to 11 cycles. In TCRdb, the 5' RACE reads were re-called with MiXCR into one record per CDR3 protein. The repertoire has about 1 million distinct CDR3 sequences, 45% of them found once; the top ten carry approximately 17%. This sequence joins TRBV27 and TRBJ2-3; TRBD1 matches 8 bases. This TCR derives from a woman aged 60-75 years in good health. Sample: blood. Written as DNA, the CDR3 is TGTGCCAGCGGCAGGGGGCAGGGGGGCACAGATACGCAGTATTTT. The encoded protein is CASGRGQGGTDTQYF.